This TCR beta chain was recorded in a study of Ad26.COV2.S vaccination and SARS-CoV-2 variants. The data were produced by immunoSEQ multiplex PCR, yet TCRdb's version contains in-frame clones alone and is incomplete. Of some 320,000 clones listed, around four fifths are singletons. Treatment in this sample: some 20 received Ad26.COV2.S at low or high dose, single or two shots; about 5 received placebo; per-sample allocation not given. Samples came from day 63 after the first vaccine or placebo injection. The individual, an adult aged 18-55 years, was a donor in Boston. This clonotype was sampled from a person between 18 and 60 years old who received the Ad26.COV2.S COVID-19 vaccine or a placebo. This material consisted of peripheral blood, taken in a trial of Ad26.COV2.S vaccine versus placebo.

Here the CDR3 reads CASSQAGGREQYF. The CDR3 DNA sequence: TGCGCCAGCAGCCAAGCTGGGGGTCGCGAGCAGTACTTC. The J gene is TRBJ2-7, the V gene TRBV4-1; D is possibly TRBD1 or TRBD2 (5 bases each). Per germline, CDR1 MGHRA and CDR2 YSYEKL. Trimming removed 1 base at V and 6 bases at J, with 10 bases between. The CDR3 has 13 residues.